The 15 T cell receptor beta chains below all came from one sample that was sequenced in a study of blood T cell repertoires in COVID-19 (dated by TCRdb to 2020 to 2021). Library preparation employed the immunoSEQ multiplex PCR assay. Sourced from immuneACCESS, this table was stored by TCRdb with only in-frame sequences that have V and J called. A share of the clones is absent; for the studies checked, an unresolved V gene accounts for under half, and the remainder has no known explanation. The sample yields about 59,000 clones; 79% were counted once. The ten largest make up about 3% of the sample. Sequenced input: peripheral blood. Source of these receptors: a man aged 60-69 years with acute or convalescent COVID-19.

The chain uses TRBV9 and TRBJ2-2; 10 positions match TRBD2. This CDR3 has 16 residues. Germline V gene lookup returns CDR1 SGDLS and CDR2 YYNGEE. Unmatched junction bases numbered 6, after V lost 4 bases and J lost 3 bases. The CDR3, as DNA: TGTGCCAGCAGCCCCTTTCTAGCGGGAGACACCGGGGAGCTGTTTTTT. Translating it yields CASSPFLAGDTGELFF.

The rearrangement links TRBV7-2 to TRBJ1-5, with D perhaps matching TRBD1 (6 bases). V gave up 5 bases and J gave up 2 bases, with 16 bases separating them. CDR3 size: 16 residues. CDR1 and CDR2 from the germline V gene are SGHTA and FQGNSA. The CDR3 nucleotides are TGTGCCAGCAGCGGGGGAGGGGGTAATGGCAATCAGCCCCAGCATTTT. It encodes CASSGGGGNGNQPQHF.

The CDR3 here is CASSTGSYEQYF. As DNA, the CDR3 is TGTGCCAGCAGCACCGGTAGCTACGAGCAGTACTTC. This chain links TRBV3-1 (or the pseudogene TRBV3-2) with TRBJ2-7; no clear D gene. This CDR3 spans 12 amino acids. Germline CDR1 LGHDT, CDR2 YNNKEL (reference sequence). V gave up 5 bases and J gave up 3 bases, with 8 bases separating them.

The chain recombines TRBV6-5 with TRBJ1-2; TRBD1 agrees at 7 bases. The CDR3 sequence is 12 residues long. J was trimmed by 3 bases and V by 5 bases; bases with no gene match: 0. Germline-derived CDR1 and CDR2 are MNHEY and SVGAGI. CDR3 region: CASSTGDYGYTF. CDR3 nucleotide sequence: TGTGCCAGCAGTACAGGGGACTATGGCTACACCTTC.

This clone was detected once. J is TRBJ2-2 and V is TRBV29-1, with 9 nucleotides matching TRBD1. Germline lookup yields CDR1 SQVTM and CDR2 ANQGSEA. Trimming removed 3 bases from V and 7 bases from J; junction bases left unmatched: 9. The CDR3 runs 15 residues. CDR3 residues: CSVDPRQGGSGELFF. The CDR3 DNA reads TGCAGCGTTGATCCAAGACAGGGGGGGAGCGGGGAGCTGTTTTTT.

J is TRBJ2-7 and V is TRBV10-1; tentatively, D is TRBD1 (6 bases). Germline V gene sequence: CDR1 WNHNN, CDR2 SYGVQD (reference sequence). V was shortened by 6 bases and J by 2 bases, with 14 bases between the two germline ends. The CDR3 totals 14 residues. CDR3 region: CASREGQRAYEQYF. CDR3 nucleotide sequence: TGCGCCAGCAGAGAAGGACAGCGAGCCTACGAGCAGTACTTC.

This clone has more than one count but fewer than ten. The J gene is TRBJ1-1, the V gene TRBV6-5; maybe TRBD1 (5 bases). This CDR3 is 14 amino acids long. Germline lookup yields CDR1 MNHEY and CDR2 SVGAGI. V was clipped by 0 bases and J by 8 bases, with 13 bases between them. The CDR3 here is CASSYSPGTPEAFF. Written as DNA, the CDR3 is TGTGCCAGCAGTTACTCACCCGGGACTCCCGAAGCTTTCTTT.

The CDR3 loop reads CASSLAPATSGAEQYF. CDR3 DNA: TGTGCCAGCAGTTTGGCCCCGGCGACCAGTGGGGCCGAGCAGTACTTC. The V and J genes are TRBV6-5 and TRBJ2-7; D is perhaps TRBD1 (5 bases). This CDR3 spans 16 amino acids. V lost 4 bases, J lost 6 bases, and 22 bases lay in between. Germline CDR1 and CDR2: MNHEY and SVGAGI.

The chain's CDR3 is CASSLGGKNTEAFF. As DNA, the CDR3 is TGTGCCAGCAGCTTGGGAGGAAAGAACACTGAAGCTTTCTTT. The V call is TRBV7-3, the J call TRBJ1-1, with D unclear. V gave up 3 bases and J gave up 1 base, with 9 bases separating them. The CDR3 extends over 14 amino acids. The germline CDR1 and CDR2 sequences are SGHTA and FQGTGA.

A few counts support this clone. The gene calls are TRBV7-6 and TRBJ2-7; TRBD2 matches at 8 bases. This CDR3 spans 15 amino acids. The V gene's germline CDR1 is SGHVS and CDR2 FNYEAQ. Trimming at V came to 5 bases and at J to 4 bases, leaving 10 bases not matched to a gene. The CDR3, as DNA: TGTGCCAGCAGCCCCCTCCCTAGCGGGTTGTACGAGCAGTACTTC. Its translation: CASSPLPSGLYEQYF.

CDR3 in DNA: TGCAGCGTTGAAGATCCCAGGGCTTTCTTT. Translated, it gives CSVEDPRAFF. The chain links TRBV29-1 to TRBJ1-1; D unresolved. The V and J ends lost 0 bases and 11 bases respectively, with 7 bases between them. Germline CDR1 and CDR2: SQVTM and ANQGSEA. The CDR3 covers 10 residues.

This chain's CDR3 is CASSLAGGYYEQYF. The CDR3 DNA reads TGTGCCAGCAGTCTAGCGGGAGGGTACTACGAGCAGTACTTC. This chain links TRBV27 with TRBJ2-5, with 12 nucleotides matching TRBD2. The end of the DNA fits TRBJ2-7 better, so the J call may be wrong. Germline V gene data show CDR1 as MNHEY and CDR2 as SMNVEV (reference sequence). This CDR3 is 14 amino acids long.

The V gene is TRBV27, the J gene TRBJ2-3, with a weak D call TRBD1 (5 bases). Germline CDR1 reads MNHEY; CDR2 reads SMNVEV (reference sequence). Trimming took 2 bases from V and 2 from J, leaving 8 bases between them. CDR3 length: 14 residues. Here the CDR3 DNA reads TGTGCCAGCAGTTTACGCAGGGCCACAGATACGCAGTATTTT. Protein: CASSLRRATDTQYF.

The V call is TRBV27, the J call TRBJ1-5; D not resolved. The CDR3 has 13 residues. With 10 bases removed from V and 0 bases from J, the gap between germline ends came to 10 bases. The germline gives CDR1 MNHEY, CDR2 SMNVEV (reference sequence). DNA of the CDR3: TGTGCCATCCGGGGAGATAGCAATCAGCCCCAGCATTTT. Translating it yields CAIRGDSNQPQHF.

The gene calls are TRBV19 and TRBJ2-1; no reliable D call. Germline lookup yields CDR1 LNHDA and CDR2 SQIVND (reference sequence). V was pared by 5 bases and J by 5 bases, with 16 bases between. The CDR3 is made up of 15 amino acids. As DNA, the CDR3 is TGTGCCAGTAGTGTTCTTGGTAGAGAGCACAATGAGCAGTTCTTC. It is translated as CASSVLGREHNEQFF. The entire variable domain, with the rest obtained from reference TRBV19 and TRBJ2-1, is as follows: DGGITQSPKYLFRKEGQNVTLSCEQNLNHDAMYWYRQDPGQGLRLIYYSQIVNDFQKGDIAEGYSVSREKKESFPLTVTSAQKNPTAFYLCASSVLGREHNEQFFGPGTRLTVL.